What follows describes a single TCR beta chain. Its cognate antigen has yet to be identified. No base qualities exist here, and no much larger clone lies one base off it. The method was the immunoSEQ multiplex PCR assay. TCRdb carries this immuneACCESS record with in-frame sequences only. Its versions omit some clonotypes, under half of them owing to an unresolved V gene in the studies checked, with the rest unexplained. This sample lists fewer than 40,000 clones; under 90% were detected once. The top ten clonotypes cover roughly 4.8% of the sample. CDR1 and CDR2 are read off the germline V gene as SGHAT and FQNNGV. From the cysteine through the phenylalanine, the CDR3 covers 15 amino acids. The sequence is cut down to CDR3 DNA, 45 bases in frame from base 1. Germline trimming amounts to 4 bases on V and 0 bases on J, with 3 as the count of junction bases outside the gene matches. The data are from a study of T cell changes during pregnancy in multiple sclerosis (dated by TCRdb to between 2019 and 2020). Regarding the study in general: The study looked at changes in the T cell repertoire across pregnancy in women with multiple sclerosis.

Here the chain combines TRBV11-2 and TRBJ2-1; a stretch of 7 junction bases matches TRBD1. The sample was CD8+ T cells from peripheral blood mononuclear cells, taken after pregnancy. The sequence was collected from a female donor with multiple sclerosis, enrolled in a pregnancy study. The CDR3 protein is CASSWGQSSYNEQFF. The nucleotide sequence reads as follows: TGTGCCAGCAGCTGGGGACAGAGCTCCTACAATGAGCAGTTCTTC.